Listed here are 12 T cell receptor beta chains from one sample, sequenced in a study of T cells in Graves' hyperthyroidism and ophthalmopathy. The investigators amplified TCR beta CDR3 regions from RNA transcripts. TCR CDR3 underwent first-round RT-PCR with the HTBI primer set. MiXCR was run by TCRdb on the multiplex PCR reads, yielding one entry per CDR3 protein. The sample carries under 300,000 distinct CDR3 sequences, 13% to 15% recorded once. The sample was blood. The receptors originated from a woman aged 35 to 49 with Graves' hyperthyroidism that later progressed to Graves' ophthalmopathy.

This clonotype has a count of ten or more. The chain is built from TRBV4-1 and TRBJ2-2; 10 nucleotides align to TRBD2. J lost 6 bases, V lost 7 bases, and 14 bases had no gene match. This CDR3 is 17 amino acids long. Germline lookup yields CDR1 MGHRA and CDR2 YSYEKL. CDR3 sequence (DNA): TGCGCCAGCACCGCCGCGGGAGCGGGAGGGCCAGCCGGGGAGCTGTTTTTT. It yields the protein CASTAAGAGGPAGELFF.

The chain is built from TRBV9 and TRBJ1-2, with TRBD1 identical over 10 bases. With V trimmed by 4 bases and J by 3 bases, 6 bases remained unmatched. The germline V gene has CDR1 SGDLS and CDR2 YYNGEE. The CDR3 totals 15 residues. CDR3 DNA: TGTGCCAGCAGCCCCACGGGACAGGGGTACTATGGCTACACCTTC. It encodes CASSPTGQGYYGYTF.

This clonotype was seen at least ten times. This sequence joins TRBV4-1 and TRBJ2-7, with D perhaps matching TRBD2 (6 bases). From germline, CDR1 is MGHRA and CDR2 YSYEKL. The CDR3 totals 13 residues. The V end lost 6 bases, the J end lost 5 bases, and 14 bases lay between the germline ends. CDR3 in DNA: TGCGCCAGCAGACGTGTGGGAGGCCACGAGCAGTACTTC. Protein product: CASRRVGGHEQYF.

At least ten counts were recorded for this clonotype. The chain links TRBV28 to TRBJ1-2; TRBD1 is a possible D gene (5 bases). The CDR3 totals 13 residues. V was clipped by 7 bases and J by 4 bases, with 13 bases between them. Germline CDR1 MDHEN, CDR2 SYDVKM. The CDR3 bases are TGTGCCAGCACCCTCGGGACCTTCTATGGCTACACCTTC. Residues: CASTLGTFYGYTF.

This clonotype has more than one count but fewer than ten. V usage is TRBV13 and J usage is TRBJ1-3; no firm D call. The ends were cut back, 4 bases at V and 2 bases at J, with 15 bases in the middle. Looked up from germline, CDR1 is PRHDT and CDR2 is FYEKMQ (reference sequence). CDR3 length: 16 amino acids. The CDR3, as DNA: TGTGCCAGCAGCTCTAGCCGGGCACGCGCTGGAAACACCATATATTTT. Its protein is CASSSSRARAGNTIYF.

The rearrangement links TRBV5-1 to TRBJ2-6; unclear D gene. The CDR3 has 17 amino acids. Germline assignment: CDR1 SGHRS and CDR2 YFSETQ. V was clipped by 0 bases and J by 0 bases, with 10 bases between them. CDR3: CASSLVVGSSGANVLTF. CDR3 DNA sequence: TGCGCCAGCAGCTTGGTGGTGGGCAGCTCTGGGGCCAACGTCCTGACTTTC. The complete variable domain, with remaining parts taken from reference TRBV5-1 and TRBJ2-6, reads KAGVTQTPRYLIKTRGQQVTLSCSPISGHRSVSWYQQTPGQGLQFLFEYFSETQRNKGNFPGRFSGRQFSNSRSEMNVSTLELGDSALYLCASSLVVGSSGANVLTFGAGSRLTVL.

This clonotype has at least ten counts. This sequence joins TRBV18 and TRBJ2-1; 10 bases align to TRBD2. V was pared by 10 bases and J by 8 bases, with 17 bases of the junction left unmatched. The CDR3 runs 16 residues. Germline lookup yields CDR1 KGHSH and CDR2 LQKENI. The CDR3 sequence: CAITRTSGVPGDEQFF. The CDR3, as DNA: TGTGCCATCACCAGGACTAGCGGAGTACCAGGCGATGAGCAGTTCTTC.

This clonotype was seen ten or more times. The chain links TRBV2 to TRBJ2-1, with D perhaps matching TRBD1 or TRBD2 (5 bases each). Trimming took 7 bases from V and 11 from J, leaving 15 bases between them. CDR1 SNHLY and CDR2 FYNNEI come from the germline V gene. The CDR3 consists of 12 residues. The DNA for the CDR3 is TGTGCCAGCACAACGGGGCTACCAAAGCAGTTCTTC. Translation gives CASTTGLPKQFF.

This clonotype has at least ten counts. This chain joins TRBV28 and TRBJ2-4; TRBD1 agrees at 9 bases. Germline lookup yields CDR1 MDHEN and CDR2 SYDVKM. The V gene end was trimmed by 5 bases and the J gene end by 4 bases; junction bases not matched to a gene: 12. This CDR3 is built from 17 residues. CDR3 in amino acids: CASSPYSQGARKNIQYF. CDR3 DNA sequence: TGTGCCAGCAGTCCATATTCACAGGGGGCGCGGAAAAACATTCAGTACTTC.

Ten or more counts support this clonotype. The J gene is TRBJ1-1, the V gene TRBV12-3 or TRBV12-4; the D is unclear. V was trimmed by 4 bases and J by 4 bases, leaving 19 bases between them. The CDR3 sequence is 16 residues long. The CDR3 spells CASSSNPDPARTEAFF. The DNA of the CDR3 is TGTGCCAGCAGTTCGAACCCTGATCCGGCACGCACTGAAGCTTTCTTT.

On this clonotype: Possible read error: a much larger clone is one base away. The chain carries TRBV7-8 and TRBJ2-1, with 10 bases fitting TRBD2. The CDR3 is 13 amino acids. CDR1 and CDR2 (germline): SGHVS, FQNEAQ. With 7 bases clipped from V and 15 bases from J, the junction kept 12 bases outside the gene matches. The CDR3 protein is CASILGLAGVTFF. CDR3 nucleotide sequence: TGTGCCAGCATCCTCGGGCTAGCGGGAGTTACGTTCTTC.

This clonotype has at least ten counts. This sequence joins TRBV11-2 and TRBJ2-7; no definite D call. Germline loops: CDR1 SGHAT, CDR2 FQNNGV. This CDR3 is 15 amino acids long. The V end was cut by 4 bases, the J end by 2 bases, with 15 bases between. The chain's CDR3 is CASSSGPRPTYEQYF. CDR3 sequence (DNA): TGTGCCAGCAGCTCCGGGCCCCGGCCGACCTACGAGCAGTACTTC.